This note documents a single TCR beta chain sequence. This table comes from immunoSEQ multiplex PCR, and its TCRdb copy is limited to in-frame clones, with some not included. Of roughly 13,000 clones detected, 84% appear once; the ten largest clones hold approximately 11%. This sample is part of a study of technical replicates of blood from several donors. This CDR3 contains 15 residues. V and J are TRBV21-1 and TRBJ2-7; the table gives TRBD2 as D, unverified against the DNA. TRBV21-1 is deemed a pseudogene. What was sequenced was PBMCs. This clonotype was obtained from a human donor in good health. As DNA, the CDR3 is TGTGCCAGCAGCAAAGTTGAGGCTACCCTGTTCGAGCAGTACTTC. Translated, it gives CASSKVEATLFEQYF.